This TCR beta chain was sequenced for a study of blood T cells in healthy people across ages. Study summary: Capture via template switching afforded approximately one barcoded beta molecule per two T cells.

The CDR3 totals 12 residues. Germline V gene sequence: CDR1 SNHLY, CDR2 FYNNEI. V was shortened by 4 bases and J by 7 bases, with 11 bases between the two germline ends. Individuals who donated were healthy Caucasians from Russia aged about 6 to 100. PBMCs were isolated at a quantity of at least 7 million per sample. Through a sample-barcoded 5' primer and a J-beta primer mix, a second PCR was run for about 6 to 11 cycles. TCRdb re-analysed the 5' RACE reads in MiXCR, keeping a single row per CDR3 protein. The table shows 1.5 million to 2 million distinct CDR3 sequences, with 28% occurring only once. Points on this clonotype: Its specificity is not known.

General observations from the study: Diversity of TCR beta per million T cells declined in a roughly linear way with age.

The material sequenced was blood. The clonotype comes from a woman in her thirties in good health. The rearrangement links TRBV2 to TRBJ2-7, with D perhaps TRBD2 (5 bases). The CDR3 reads CASSVQRNEQYF. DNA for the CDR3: TGTGCCAGCAGTGTACAGCGGAATGAGCAGTACTTC.